This entry concerns a single T cell receptor beta chain. The source of the sample is a study of blood T cell repertoires in COVID-19. TCRdb keeps only in-frame clones here, not all; method: immunoSEQ multiplex PCR. This table holds approximately 250,000 clones, roughly 83% found once. The sample consisted of peripheral blood. This sequence originates from a woman aged 80 or older with COVID-19, enrolled during active disease.

The CDR3 bases are TGTGCCAGTACCCTCCGGGAAGCCAACACTGAAGCTTTCTTT. Translating gives CASTLREANTEAFF. V is TRBV19 and J is TRBJ1-1, with D uncertain. The CDR3 consists of 14 residues. The germline CDR1 and CDR2 sequences are LNHDA and SQIVND (reference sequence). With 7 bases removed from V and 2 bases from J, the gap between germline ends came to 14 bases.